This TCR beta chain stems from a study of cytomegalovirus exposure and HLA in healthy donors. For the study at large: Most genotyped donors, about four fifths of fewer than 400, had Caucasian-associated genetic ancestry. Study findings and constraints: Listed as cytomegalovirus-associated were 150 to 200 TCR beta chains.

This PCR relied on a set of 60 Vbeta primers and 13 Jbeta primers. TCRdb's copy holds only in-frame clones and misses some; the assay was immunoSEQ multiplex PCR. The repertoire holds approximately 150,000 clones, with 75% to 90% as singletons. The J segment lost 2 bases and the V segment lost 6 bases, leaving 4 bases of the junction unmatched. Germline assignment: CDR1 SNHLY and CDR2 FYNNEI. This CDR3 spans 15 amino acids. As to this clone: Its antigen is still unknown.

The gene calls are TRBV2 and TRBJ2-7; TRBD2 matches 13 bases. Sequenced material: PBMCs. The origin of this receptor is a woman aged 25 to 39 in good health and CMV-seronegative. The CDR3 region is CASRDTSGRAYEQYF. Written as DNA, the CDR3 is TGTGCCAGCAGAGATACTAGCGGGAGGGCCTACGAGCAGTACTTC.